This is a list of T cell receptor beta chains from one sample in a study of cytomegalovirus exposure and HLA in healthy donors. Some clones are missing from TCRdb's copy, which holds only in-frame ones; the method was immunoSEQ multiplex PCR. The table has about 52,000 clones, approximately 73% seen once. The sequencing input was PBMCs. These receptors all stem from a man between 18 and 35 years old in good health and CMV-seronegative. Both conserved end residues are part of each CDR3. D genes are given only for firm matches. The size of a clone is reported for some rows only, either as once, few or many, or as a class for expanded clones.

D	V	size	J	CDR3	DNA
NA	TRBV5-8	few	TRBJ2-7	CASSRPPWAGEQYF	TGTGCCAGCAGCCGACCCCCTTGGGCCGGCGAGCAGTACTTC
NA	TRBV5-4	NA	TRBJ1-2	CASSSGQRSNYGYTF	TGTGCCAGCAGCTCCGGACAAAGAAGTAACTATGGCTACACCTTC
NA	TRBV6-5	NA	TRBJ2-1	CASSYSRLLVYEQFF	TGTGCCAGCAGTTACTCGAGGCTCTTAGTCTATGAGCAGTTCTTC
NA	TRBV10-3	NA	TRBJ1-2	CAISEDSDYGYTF	TGTGCCATCAGTGAGGACAGTGACTATGGCTACACCTTC
NA	TRBV4-2	NA	TRBJ1-2	CASSLTGGTLGYTF	TGTGCCAGCAGCCTTACGGGAGGGACCTTGGGCTACACCTTC
NA	TRBV25-1	NA	TRBJ1-2	CASSESGQRNYGYTF	TGTGCCAGCAGTGAATCCGGACAGAGAAACTATGGCTACACCTTC
NA	TRBV11-1	NA	TRBJ2-1	CASSLYGGGRNEQFF	TGTGCCAGCAGCTTATACGGGGGTGGGCGCAATGAGCAGTTCTTC
NA	TRBV6-5	NA	TRBJ1-3	CASSYSAGNSGNTIYF	TGTGCCAGCAGTTACTCTGCAGGGAACTCTGGAAACACCATATATTTT
NA	TRBV11-1	few	TRBJ2-2	CASSFAGRLTGGELFF	TGTGCCAGCAGCTTTGCCGGTCGTCTTACGGGCGGGGAGCTGTTTTTT
NA	TRBV6-5	NA	TRBJ2-5	CASRPALGKETQYF	TGTGCCAGCAGGCCCGCACTAGGAAAAGAGACCCAGTACTTC
TRBD2	TRBV5-6	NA	TRBJ2-1	CASFRTSPYNEQFF	TGTGCCAGCTTTCGGACTAGCCCCTACAATGAGCAGTTCTTC
NA	TRBV11-3	NA	TRBJ2-2	CASSLTGNTGELFF	TGTGCCAGCAGCCTTACAGGGAACACCGGGGAGCTGTTTTTT
NA	TRBV28	NA	TRBJ1-1	CASKIGGASTEAFF	TGTGCCAGCAAAATAGGGGGGGCGTCCACTGAAGCTTTCTTT
NA	TRBV19	NA	TRBJ2-5	CASRDFQETQYF	TGTGCCAGTAGGGACTTCCAAGAGACCCAGTACTTC
NA	TRBV29-1	NA	TRBJ1-2	CTIHPGEGYGYTF	TGCACTATTCACCCGGGGGAAGGCTATGGCTACACCTTC
NA	TRBV29-1	NA	TRBJ1-4	CSVEDSGNEKLFF	TGCAGCGTTGAAGATTCAGGGAATGAAAAACTGTTTTTT
TRBD1	TRBV11-3	NA	TRBJ2-3	CASSSDRLNTQYF	TGTGCCAGCAGCTCGGACAGGTTGAATACGCAGTATTTT
NA	TRBV9	NA	TRBJ2-3	CASSVANTDTQYF	TGTGCCAGCAGCGTAGCAAACACAGATACGCAGTATTTT
TRBD1	TRBV12-5	NA	TRBJ1-1	CASGDRDSIRPTEAFF	TGTGCTAGTGGCGACCGGGACAGTATTCGGCCGACTGAAGCTTTCTTT
NA	TRBV9	NA	TRBJ1-4	CASSGNRTRTSATNEKLFF	TGTGCCAGCAGCGGGAACCGGACACGGACCTCTGCAACTAATGAAAAACTGTTTTTT
NA	TRBV9	NA	TRBJ1-4	CASSVSPVAGKLFF	TGTGCCAGCAGCGTTTCCCCTGTTGCTGGCAAACTGTTTTTT
TRBD1	TRBV6-5	NA	TRBJ2-7	CASTWGQGAYEQYF	TGTGCCAGCACCTGGGGACAGGGGGCTTACGAGCAGTACTTC